This entry describes one T cell receptor (beta chain). Its antigen is currently not known. No clone much larger than this one lies a single base away; base qualities are absent. These data come from a study of beta chain features in type 1 diabetes (dated by TCRdb to 2016 to 2019). For the wider study: Mean age, gender distribution, total cell number and subset yield did not differ between patients and healthy donors. The study compared TCRB repertoires of sorted circulating CD4+ T cell subsets between recently diagnosed type 1 diabetes patients and matched healthy donors. Across all samples, some 99 million sorted cells were examined, and cell number per subset correlated strongly with RNA yield. Regulatory and stem cell-like memory subsets were obtained from only 8 patients and roughly 8 healthy donors, while naive and central memory subsets were obtained from all 28 donors. What the research found in general, with its limitations: Patients with type 1 diabetes made fewer insertions and deleted more nucleotides at VDJ recombination sites, implying thymic rearrangement abnormalities. Sequencing cDNA rather than genomic DNA could over-represent highly expressing activated cells, although activation and CD3 levels did not differ between groups. Because small numbers of individuals were included in the HLA sub-analyses, any influence of HLA type on TCRB rearrangement was left unresolved. Shorter templates might have been favored by PCR, but patient and control samples were amplified and corrected together, so both groups would have been affected equally by any skew. A moderate but significant shortening of TCRB CDR3 length was observed in type 1 diabetes patients in all four CD4+ subsets. Naive, central memory and regulatory TCRB repertoires appeared to be more similar among patients than among healthy donors.

A single peripheral blood draw of approximately 120 mL on average was collected from each donor into heparinised tubes. Naive, central memory, regulatory and stem cell-like memory CD4+ T cells were sorted on a BD FACSAria II using a panel including CD45RO, CCR7, CD25, CD127, CD95 and CD27. Every sorted population had a purity above 95%. PBMCs were separated immediately by Lymphoprep density gradient centrifugation and were stained directly, without being cultured. To minimize batch effects, samples were stained and sorted in pairs, one healthy donor with one patient per experiment. Including the terminal cysteine and phenylalanine, the CDR3 comprises 15 residues. Solely the CDR3 DNA is kept, with 45 bases framed from the first base. CDR1 and CDR2 (SGHVS, FQNEAQ) derive from the germline V gene. V loses 0 bases of germline sequence and J loses 5 bases, and the interval between the two ends is 14 bases.

All of the isolated RNA was reverse transcribed with the High Capacity cDNA Reverse Transcription Kit, so expressed TCRB transcripts were sequenced. Deep immunoSEQ sequencing was applied to naive, central memory and regulatory T cell samples, giving an average of around 4 million total reads per sample. Sorted cells were lysed in RLT buffer and RNA was extracted with DNase-treated RNeasy Micro or Mini kits, depending on cell number. Each cell subset was processed on its own to prevent cross-contamination, while patient and healthy donor samples were processed together. TCRB sequences were amplified from cDNA with the immunoSEQ multiplex PCR, producing 87-bp fragments spanning the CDR3 region. Amplicons were sequenced on the Illumina HiSeq platform. The authors processed their data as follows. PCR bias was corrected computationally using synthetic template baselines, and reads within Hamming distance 2 were collapsed, with unmergeable singletons discarded. By aligning reads against IMGT, V, D and J genes, CDR3 length, and insertions or deletions at six rearrangement sites were assigned. Within each subset, clonotype counts were normalized to sorted cell number, and only after that were true diversity and Gini coefficients computed with the tcR R package. Repertoire sharing was quantified using the overlap coefficient calculated on TCRB nucleotide sequences. Out-of-frame TCRB sequences from naive cells were analyzed to stand in for the pre-selection repertoire. TCRdb took over this immuneACCESS table, retaining in-frame rearrangements with V and J assigned. Such tables are incomplete; in checked studies, under half of the missing clones stem from an unresolved V gene, and the remainder is unexplained. Clonal size and the V and J genes are those of that table, whereas D and trimming came from the DNA. The sample table records a few hundred thousand clones; more than 13% of these occur just once. Jointly, the top ten make up roughly 0.019% of the sample.

The clonotype comes from a woman aged 18-30 years in good health. The V and J genes are TRBV7-8 and TRBJ2-7; tentative D gene TRBD1, with 6 bases matching. Source material: naive CD4+ T cells from blood. Reading the label with the study, this specimen's cell subset or site is: true naive CD4+ T cells. The DNA is as follows: TGTGCCAGCAGCTTAGCCGAGGCAGGGGTCCACGAGCAGTACTTC. Translated, this gives CASSLAEAGVHEQYF.